These 19 T cell receptor beta chains share one sample of origin, sequenced in a study of cytomegalovirus exposure and HLA in healthy donors. This PCR relied on a set of 60 Vbeta primers and 13 Jbeta primers. Assay: immunoSEQ multiplex PCR; the TCRdb copy retains only in-frame clones and omits some. Of 200,000 to 250,000 clones in the sample, around 83% were seen once. Sequencing was performed on PBMCs. The receptors shown here come from a girl aged 2 to 10 in good health and CMV-seronegative.

The chain recombines TRBV15 with TRBJ2-7; TRBD1 matches at 7 bases. Trimming cost V 1 base and J 2 bases; bases outside gene matches: 5. The germline V gene has CDR1 LNHNV and CDR2 YYDKDF (reference sequence). There are 15 residues in the CDR3. The CDR3 region is CATSRVGQPTYEQYF. The CDR3 DNA reads TGTGCCACCAGCAGAGTGGGACAGCCCACCTACGAGCAGTACTTC.

V and J are TRBV2 and TRBJ2-7, with TRBD1 matching 7 bases. CDR1 SNHLY and CDR2 FYNNEI come from the germline V gene. The CDR3 runs 13 residues. V lost 4 bases to trimming and J lost 7 bases; unmatched junction nucleotides: 7. As DNA, the CDR3 is TGTGCCAGCAGTGGACAGGGTCTCCTAGAGCAGTACTTC. Translating it yields CASSGQGLLEQYF.

This sequence joins TRBV18 and TRBJ2-1, with 8 bases identical to TRBD2. The V segment lost 6 bases and the J segment 9 bases; nucleotides outside the gene matches: 7. The CDR3 covers 13 residues. Germline V gives CDR1 KGHSH, CDR2 LQKENI. CDR3 nucleotide sequence: TGTGCCAGCTCTTCAGGGACTAGAGCTGAGCAGTTCTTC. Amino acid sequence: CASSSGTRAEQFF.

This clone was seen a single time. V and J are TRBV2 and TRBJ1-4; TRBD1 might be the D (6 bases). Per germline, CDR1 SNHLY and CDR2 FYNNEI. CDR3 length equals 13 residues. Deletions cut 2 bases from V and 7 bases from J, with 8 bases between. This chain's CDR3 is CASSEYRVEKLFF. As DNA, the CDR3 is TGTGCCAGCAGTGAATACAGGGTTGAAAAACTGTTTTTT.

The rearrangement links TRBV2 to TRBJ1-2; the match to TRBD1 covers 9 bases. The CDR3 covers 15 residues. The ends lost 6 bases at V and 1 base at J; junction bases unmatched: 6. The V gene's germline CDR1 is SNHLY and CDR2 FYNNEI. CDR3 amino acids: CASSPRQGGNYGYTF. The CDR3 nucleotides are TGTGCCAGCAGCCCCAGACAGGGGGGTAACTATGGCTACACCTTC.

The gene calls are TRBV6-5 and TRBJ1-4; tentative D call: TRBD1 (5 bases). CDR3 size: 14 residues. Trimming removed 6 bases from V and 6 bases from J, with 14 bases in between. From germline, CDR1 is MNHEY and CDR2 SVGAGI. The CDR3 loop is CASRLRRGDEKLFF. The CDR3 DNA reads TGTGCCAGCAGGTTGAGGCGGGGGGATGAAAAACTGTTTTTT.

The V call is TRBV7-8, the J call TRBJ2-7; 8 nucleotides match TRBD1. The junction had 4 bases not matched to a gene; V was cut back by 0 bases and J by 3 bases. Germline values: CDR1 SGHVS, CDR2 FQNEAQ. The CDR3 extends over 15 amino acids. CDR3 sequence: CASSLAWTGNYEQYF. CDR3 sequence (DNA): TGTGCCAGCAGCTTAGCGTGGACAGGGAACTACGAGCAGTACTTC.

V is TRBV25-1 and J is TRBJ2-7; D remains unclear. The CDR3 is 15 residues long. Per the germline V gene, CDR1 is MGHDK and CDR2 is SYGVNS. Trimming took off 6 bases at V and 6 bases at J, with 21 bases between the two ends. The CDR3 DNA sequence: TGTGCCAGCAGAACCTCAACCCTCCCTACGGGCGAGCAGTACTTC. Its protein product is CASRTSTLPTGEQYF.

The chain recombines TRBV7-2 with TRBJ2-5, with D perhaps TRBD1 (5 bases). The J call is doubtful: the DNA matches TRBJ2-7 better. Germline CDR1 SGHTA, CDR2 FQGNSA. This CDR3 is built from 18 residues. The CDR3 DNA reads TGTGCCAGCAGCTTAGGGCTGAAAAGGGGCAGGTCCTCCTACGAGCAGTACTTC. This sequence encodes CASSLGLKRGRSSYEQYF.

The chain has TRBV30 and TRBJ1-3; D unresolved. This CDR3 is 15 amino acids long. Germline values: CDR1 GTSNPN, CDR2 SVGIG (reference sequence). Between the trimmed V and J ends, which lost 4 bases and 0 bases, there was a span of 13 bases. The CDR3 DNA sequence: TGTGCCTGGAATGACAAGAGGGCCTCTGGAAACACCATATATTTT. As protein: CAWNDKRASGNTIYF.

V gene TRBV5-7 combines with J gene TRBJ2-1; 7 bases are a match to TRBD1. TRBV5-7 is an ORF, and what it does is uncertain. This CDR3 spans 17 amino acids. V was clipped by 1 base and J by 0 bases; unmatched bases: 7. Here the CDR3 reads CASSLIRTGSSYNEQFF. The DNA for the CDR3 is TGTGCCAGCAGCTTGATCCGGACAGGTAGCTCCTACAATGAGCAGTTCTTC.

The chain recombines TRBV6-1 with TRBJ2-5, with 7 bases matching TRBD2. The J segment lost 4 bases and the V segment lost 1 base, leaving 6 bases of the junction unmatched. The germline gives CDR1 MNHNS, CDR2 SASEGT. The CDR3 consists of 15 residues. DNA for the CDR3: TGTGCCAGCAGTGAAGATGCGGGAGAGGGAGAGACCCAGTACTTC. It yields the protein CASSEDAGEGETQYF.

V and J are TRBV19 and TRBJ2-7; TRBD2 agrees at 7 bases. CDR1 and CDR2 (germline): LNHDA, SQIVND (reference sequence). There are 16 residues in the CDR3. Trimming took 5 bases from V and 2 from J; bases not matched to a gene: 12. CDR3 DNA sequence: TGTGCCAGTAGTCCGAGCGGGACTTTCCAGGCCTACGAGCAGTACTTC. Translation: CASSPSGTFQAYEQYF.

J is TRBJ1-2 and V is TRBV5-4, with 12 bases identical to TRBD1. The CDR3 has 17 amino acids. Germline V gene data show CDR1 as SGHNT and CDR2 as YYREEE (reference sequence). V shed 4 bases and J 7 bases; nucleotides not matched to a gene: 14. The CDR3 spells CASSRKNPGQGASGYTF. For the CDR3, the DNA is TGTGCCAGCAGCCGAAAAAACCCGGGACAGGGGGCCTCTGGCTACACCTTC.

In this sample, this clone turned up once. This chain joins TRBV5-1 and TRBJ1-2, with 9 bases lining up with TRBD1. CDR1 is SGHRS, CDR2 YFSETQ, per germline. Trimming at V came to 4 bases and at J to 8 bases, leaving 12 bases not matched to a gene. This CDR3 region has 15 residues. The CDR3 nucleotides read TGCGCCAGCAGCCCCACCGGGACAGGGAAGGTGGGCTACACCTTC. It yields the protein CASSPTGTGKVGYTF.

V and J are TRBV19 and TRBJ1-1; D is uncertain. Germline-derived CDR1 and CDR2 are LNHDA and SQIVND (reference sequence). The CDR3 covers 14 residues. V was shortened by 7 bases and J by 3 bases, with 15 bases between the two germline ends. CDR3 region: CASINGRGYTEAFF. The CDR3 nucleotides read TGTGCCAGTATCAACGGACGAGGGTACACTGAAGCTTTCTTT.

The V and J genes are TRBV19 and TRBJ1-1; 7 bases fit TRBD1. V shed 7 bases, J shed 1 base, and the junction held 6 bases outside the gene matches. CDR3 length: 14 amino acids. Germline V gene sequence: CDR1 LNHDA, CDR2 SQIVND (reference sequence). The CDR3 sequence is CASTKGARNTEAFF. CDR3 in DNA: TGTGCCAGTACTAAGGGGGCCCGGAACACTGAAGCTTTCTTT. The variable domain in full, with the rest retrieved from reference TRBV19 and TRBJ1-1, is DGGITQSPKYLFRKEGQNVTLSCEQNLNHDAMYWYRQDPGQGLRLIYYSQIVNDFQKGDIAEGYSVSREKKESFPLTVTSAQKNPTAFYLCASTKGARNTEAFFGQGTRLTVV.

Notes on this clone: One junction end does not reproduce the germline sequence, and a read error may be involved. This chain joins TRBV5-1 and TRBJ1-2; D gene uncertain. Germline V gives CDR1 SGHRS, CDR2 YFSETQ. The CDR3 runs to 15 residues. Here the CDR3 DNA reads TGCGCCAGCAGCTTGGAGGGCCAGACTAGCTATGCCTACACCTTC. Protein product: CASSLEGQTSYAYTF.

The rearrangement joins TRBV5-4 to TRBJ2-5; the match to TRBD1 covers 12 bases. V was clipped by 4 bases and J by 3 bases; unmatched bases: 7. Germline values: CDR1 SGHNT, CDR2 YYREEE (reference sequence). The CDR3 has 16 residues. The CDR3 is CASSQGQGASEETQYF. The DNA of the CDR3 is TGTGCCAGCAGCCAGGGACAGGGGGCCTCTGAAGAGACCCAGTACTTC.